The TCR beta chain described here comes from a study of blood T cell repertoires in COVID-19. Study-wide context: Material from acute and convalescent COVID-19 was sourced from the United States, Italy and Spain.

V gave up 0 bases and J gave up 2 bases, with 13 bases separating them. Looked up from germline, CDR1 is LGHDT and CDR2 is YNNKEL (reference sequence). The CDR3 loop spans 17 amino acids. Study processing details: Estimation of nucleated cell counts relied on the amplification of reference gene primers. Assay: immunoSEQ multiplex PCR; the TCRdb copy retains only in-frame clones and omits some. V, J and clone size were drawn from that table, and D and trimming were deduced from the DNA. The repertoire holds about 58,000 clones, with about nine tenths as singletons. The origin of this receptor is a woman in her fifties or sixties with active COVID-19. The sample was peripheral blood. The rearrangement links TRBV3-1 (or the pseudogene TRBV3-2) to TRBJ2-2; a weak D match, TRBD1 (6 bases). In DNA form, the CDR3 reads TGTGCCAGCAGCCAAGAAAGTGGACAGATCAACACCGGGGAGCTGTTTTTT. Residues: CASSQESGQINTGELFF.